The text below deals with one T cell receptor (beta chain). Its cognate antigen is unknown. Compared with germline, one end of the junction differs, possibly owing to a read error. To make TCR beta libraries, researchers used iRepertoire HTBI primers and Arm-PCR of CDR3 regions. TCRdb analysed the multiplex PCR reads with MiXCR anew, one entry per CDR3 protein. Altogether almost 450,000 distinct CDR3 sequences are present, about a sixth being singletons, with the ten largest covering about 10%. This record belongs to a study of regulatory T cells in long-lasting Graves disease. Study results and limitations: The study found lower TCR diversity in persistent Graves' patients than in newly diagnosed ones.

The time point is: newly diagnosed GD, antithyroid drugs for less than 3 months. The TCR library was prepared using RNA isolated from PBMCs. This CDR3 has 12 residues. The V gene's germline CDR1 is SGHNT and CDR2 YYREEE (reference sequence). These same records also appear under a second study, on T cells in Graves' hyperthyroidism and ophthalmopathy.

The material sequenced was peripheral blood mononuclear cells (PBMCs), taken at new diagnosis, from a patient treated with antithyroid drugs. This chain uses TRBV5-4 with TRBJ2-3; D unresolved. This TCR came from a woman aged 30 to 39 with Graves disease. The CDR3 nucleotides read TGTGCCGGCAGCTTGTCAACAGATACGCAGTATTTT. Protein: CAGSLSTDTQYF.